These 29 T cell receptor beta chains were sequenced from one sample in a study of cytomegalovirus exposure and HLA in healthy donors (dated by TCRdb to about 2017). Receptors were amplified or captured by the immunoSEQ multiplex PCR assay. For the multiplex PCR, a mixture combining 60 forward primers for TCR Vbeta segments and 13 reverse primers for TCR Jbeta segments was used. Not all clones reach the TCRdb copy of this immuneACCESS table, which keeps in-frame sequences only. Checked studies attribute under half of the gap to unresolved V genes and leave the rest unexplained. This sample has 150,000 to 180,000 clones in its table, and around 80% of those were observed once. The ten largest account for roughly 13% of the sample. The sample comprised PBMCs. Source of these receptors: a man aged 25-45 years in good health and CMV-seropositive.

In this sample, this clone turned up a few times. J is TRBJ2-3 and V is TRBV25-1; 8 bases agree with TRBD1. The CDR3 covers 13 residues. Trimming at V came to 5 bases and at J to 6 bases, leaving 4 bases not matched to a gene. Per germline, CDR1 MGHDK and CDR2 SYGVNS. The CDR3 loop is CASSTPGGDTQYF. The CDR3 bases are TGTGCCAGCAGTACACCAGGGGGCGATACGCAGTATTTT. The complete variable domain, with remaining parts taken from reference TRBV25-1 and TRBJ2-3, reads EADIYQTPRYLVIGTGKKITLECSQTMGHDKMYWYQQDPGMELHLIHYSYGVNSTEKGDLSSESTVSRIRTEHFPLTLESARPSHTSQYLCASSTPGGDTQYFGPGTRLTVL.

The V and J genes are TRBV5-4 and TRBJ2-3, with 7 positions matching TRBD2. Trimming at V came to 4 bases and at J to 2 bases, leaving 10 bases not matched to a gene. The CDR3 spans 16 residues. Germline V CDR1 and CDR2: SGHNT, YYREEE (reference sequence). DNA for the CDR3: TGTGCCAGCAGCCCCGGGCCAGGGAGGGACACAGATACGCAGTATTTT. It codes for CASSPGPGRDTDTQYF.

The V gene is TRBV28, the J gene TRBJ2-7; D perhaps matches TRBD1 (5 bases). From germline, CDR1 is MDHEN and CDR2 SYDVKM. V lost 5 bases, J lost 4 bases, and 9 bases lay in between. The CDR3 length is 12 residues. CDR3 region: CASSRQPYEQYF. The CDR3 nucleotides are TGTGCCAGCAGTCGACAGCCATACGAGCAGTACTTC.

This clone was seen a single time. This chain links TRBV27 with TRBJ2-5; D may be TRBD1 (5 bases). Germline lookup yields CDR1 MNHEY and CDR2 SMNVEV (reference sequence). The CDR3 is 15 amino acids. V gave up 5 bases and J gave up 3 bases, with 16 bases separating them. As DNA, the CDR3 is TGTGCCAGCAGTCCCATAGACAGACTCGAAGAGACCCAGTACTTC. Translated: CASSPIDRLEETQYF.

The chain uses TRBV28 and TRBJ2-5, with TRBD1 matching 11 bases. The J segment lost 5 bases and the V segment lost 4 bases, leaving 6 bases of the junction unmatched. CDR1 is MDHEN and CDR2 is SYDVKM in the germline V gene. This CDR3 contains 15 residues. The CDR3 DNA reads TGTGCCAGCAGTTCCGCGGACAGGGGGCTGGAGACCCAGTACTTC. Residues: CASSSADRGLETQYF.

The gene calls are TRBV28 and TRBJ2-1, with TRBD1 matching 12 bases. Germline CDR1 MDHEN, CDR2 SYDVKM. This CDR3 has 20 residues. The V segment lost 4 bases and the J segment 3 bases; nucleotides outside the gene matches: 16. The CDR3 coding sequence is TGTGCCAGCAGTTCTAGGGCGGGACAGGGGGCAATACGCGACTACAATGAGCAGTTCTTC. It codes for CASSSRAGQGAIRDYNEQFF.

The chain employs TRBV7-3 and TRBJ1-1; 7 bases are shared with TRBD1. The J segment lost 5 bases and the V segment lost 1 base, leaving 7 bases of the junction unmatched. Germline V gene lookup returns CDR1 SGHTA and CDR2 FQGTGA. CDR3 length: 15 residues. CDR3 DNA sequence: TGTGCCAGCAGCTTAAGCCCCACAGGGGCTACTGAAGCTTTCTTT. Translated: CASSLSPTGATEAFF.

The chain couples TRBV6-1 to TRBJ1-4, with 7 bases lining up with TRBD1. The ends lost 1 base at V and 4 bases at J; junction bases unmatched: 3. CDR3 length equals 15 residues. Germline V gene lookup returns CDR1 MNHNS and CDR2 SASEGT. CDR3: CASSEVQGNNEKLFF. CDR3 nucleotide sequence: TGTGCCAGCAGTGAAGTACAGGGGAATAATGAAAAACTGTTTTTT.

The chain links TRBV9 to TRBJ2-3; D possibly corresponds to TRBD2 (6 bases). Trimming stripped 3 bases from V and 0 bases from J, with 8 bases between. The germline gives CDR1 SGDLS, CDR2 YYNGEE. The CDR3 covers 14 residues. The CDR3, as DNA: TGTGCCAGCAGCGCTAGCGTAAGCACAGATACGCAGTATTTT. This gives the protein CASSASVSTDTQYF.

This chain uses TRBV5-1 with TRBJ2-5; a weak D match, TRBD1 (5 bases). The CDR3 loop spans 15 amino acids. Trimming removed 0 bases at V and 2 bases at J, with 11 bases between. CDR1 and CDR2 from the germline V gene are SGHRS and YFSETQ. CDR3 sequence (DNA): TGCGCCAGCAGCTTGGTAGGGGAACTACAAGAGACCCAGTACTTC. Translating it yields CASSLVGELQETQYF.

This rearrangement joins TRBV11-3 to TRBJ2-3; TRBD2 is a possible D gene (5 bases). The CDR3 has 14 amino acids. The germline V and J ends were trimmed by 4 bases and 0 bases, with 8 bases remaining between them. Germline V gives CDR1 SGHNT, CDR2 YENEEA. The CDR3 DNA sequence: TGTGCCAGCAGCTCTGGCGGGAGCACAGATACGCAGTATTTT. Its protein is CASSSGGSTDTQYF.

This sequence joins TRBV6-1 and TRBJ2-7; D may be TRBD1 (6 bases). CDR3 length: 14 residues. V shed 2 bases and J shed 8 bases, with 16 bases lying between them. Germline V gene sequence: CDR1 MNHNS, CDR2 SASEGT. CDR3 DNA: TGTGCCAGCAGTGAACAGCGTTCGGGACATCAGCAGTACTTC. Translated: CASSEQRSGHQQYF.

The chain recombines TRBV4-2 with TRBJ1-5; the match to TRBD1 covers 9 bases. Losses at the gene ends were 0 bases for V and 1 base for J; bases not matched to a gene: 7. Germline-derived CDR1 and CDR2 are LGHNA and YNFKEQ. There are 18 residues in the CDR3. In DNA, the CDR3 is TGTGCCAGCAGCCAAGATTTGACAGGGGGAGAAAGCAATCAGCCCCAGCATTTT. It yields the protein CASSQDLTGGESNQPQHF.

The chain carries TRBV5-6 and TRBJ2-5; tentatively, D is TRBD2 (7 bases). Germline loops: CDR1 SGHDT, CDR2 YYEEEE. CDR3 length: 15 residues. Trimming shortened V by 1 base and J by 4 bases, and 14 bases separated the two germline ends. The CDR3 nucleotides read TGTGCCAGCAGCTTGTTGCGGGGGCGGGGAGAGACCCAGTACTTC. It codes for CASSLLRGRGETQYF. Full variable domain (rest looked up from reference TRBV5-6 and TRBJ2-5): DAGVTQSPTHLIKTRGQQVTLRCSPKSGHDTVSWYQQALGQGPQFIFQYYEEEERQRGNFPDRFSGHQFPNYSSELNVNALLLGDSALYLCASSLLRGRGETQYFGPGTRLLVL.

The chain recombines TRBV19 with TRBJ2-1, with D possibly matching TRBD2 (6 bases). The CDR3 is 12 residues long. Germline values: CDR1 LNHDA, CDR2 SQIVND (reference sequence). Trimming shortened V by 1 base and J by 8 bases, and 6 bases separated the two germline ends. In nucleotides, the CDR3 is TGTGCCAGTAGTATAGGGGGGGATGAGCAGTTCTTC. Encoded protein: CASSIGGDEQFF.

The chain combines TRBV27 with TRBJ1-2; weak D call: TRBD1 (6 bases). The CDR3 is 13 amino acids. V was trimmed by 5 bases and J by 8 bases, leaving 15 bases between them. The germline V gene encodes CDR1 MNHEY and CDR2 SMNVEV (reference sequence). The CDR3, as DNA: TGTGCCAGCAGTGTTACACAGGGTCGCGGCTACACCTTC. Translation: CASSVTQGRGYTF.

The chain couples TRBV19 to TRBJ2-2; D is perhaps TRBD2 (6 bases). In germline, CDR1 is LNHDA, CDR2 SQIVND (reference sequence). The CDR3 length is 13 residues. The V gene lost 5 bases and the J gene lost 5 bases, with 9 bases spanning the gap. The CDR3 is CASSPRETGELFF. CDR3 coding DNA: TGTGCCAGTAGTCCCCGGGAGACCGGGGAGCTGTTTTTT. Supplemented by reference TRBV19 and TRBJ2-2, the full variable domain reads DGGITQSPKYLFRKEGQNVTLSCEQNLNHDAMYWYRQDPGQGLRLIYYSQIVNDFQKGDIAEGYSVSREKKESFPLTVTSAQKNPTAFYLCASSPRETGELFFGEGSRLTVL.

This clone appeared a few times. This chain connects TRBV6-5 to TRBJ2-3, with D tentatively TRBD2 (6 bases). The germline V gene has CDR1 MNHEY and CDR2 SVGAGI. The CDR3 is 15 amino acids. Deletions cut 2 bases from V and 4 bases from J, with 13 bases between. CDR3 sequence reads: CASSYAQGGPDTQYF. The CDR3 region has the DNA TGTGCCAGCAGTTACGCTCAAGGAGGGCCAGATACGCAGTATTTT.

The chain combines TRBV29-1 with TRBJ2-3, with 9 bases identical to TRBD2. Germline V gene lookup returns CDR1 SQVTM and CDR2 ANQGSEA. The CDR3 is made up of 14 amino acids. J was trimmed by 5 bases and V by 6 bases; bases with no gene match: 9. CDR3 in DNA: TGCAGCGTGGCCTCTAGCGGGAAGGGAGATACGCAGTATTTT. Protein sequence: CSVASSGKGDTQYF.

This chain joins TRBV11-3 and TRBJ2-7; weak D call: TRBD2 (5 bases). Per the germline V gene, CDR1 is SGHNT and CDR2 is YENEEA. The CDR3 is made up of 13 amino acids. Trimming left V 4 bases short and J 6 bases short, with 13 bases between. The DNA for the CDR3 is TGTGCCAGCAGCTCGGGAACGAACTCCGAGCAGTACTTC. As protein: CASSSGTNSEQYF.

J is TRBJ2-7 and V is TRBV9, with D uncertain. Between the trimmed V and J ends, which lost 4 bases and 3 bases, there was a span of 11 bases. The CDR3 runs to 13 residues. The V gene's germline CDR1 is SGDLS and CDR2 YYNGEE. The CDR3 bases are TGTGCCAGCAGCCCCACGTCCAGCTACGAGCAGTACTTC. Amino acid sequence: CASSPTSSYEQYF.

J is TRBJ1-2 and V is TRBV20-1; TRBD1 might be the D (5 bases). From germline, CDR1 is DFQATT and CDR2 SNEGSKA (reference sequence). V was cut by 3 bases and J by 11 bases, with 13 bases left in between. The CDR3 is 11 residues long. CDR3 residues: CSASEFRDYTF. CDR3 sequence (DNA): TGCAGTGCTAGTGAATTCAGGGATTACACCTTC.

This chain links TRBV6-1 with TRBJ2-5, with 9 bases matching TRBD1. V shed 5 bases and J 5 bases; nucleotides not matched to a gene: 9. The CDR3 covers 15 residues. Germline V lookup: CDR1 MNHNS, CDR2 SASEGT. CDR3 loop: CASSSDRGIGETQYF. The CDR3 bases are TGTGCCAGCAGTTCGGACAGGGGAATAGGGGAGACCCAGTACTTC.

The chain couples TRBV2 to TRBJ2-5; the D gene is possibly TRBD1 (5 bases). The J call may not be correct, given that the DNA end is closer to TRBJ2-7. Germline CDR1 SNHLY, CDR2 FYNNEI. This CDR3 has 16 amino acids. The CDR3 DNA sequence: TGTGCCAGCAGTCTGGATCGCGGTCAGGGTGAGGACGAGCAGTACTTC. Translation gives CASSLDRGQGEDEQYF.

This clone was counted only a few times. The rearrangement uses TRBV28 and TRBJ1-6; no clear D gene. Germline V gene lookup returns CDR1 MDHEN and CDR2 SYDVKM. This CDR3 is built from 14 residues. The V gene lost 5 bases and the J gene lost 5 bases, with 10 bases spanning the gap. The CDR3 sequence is CASSRTQNNSPLHF. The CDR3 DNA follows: TGTGCCAGCAGTCGGACTCAGAATAATTCACCCCTCCACTTT.

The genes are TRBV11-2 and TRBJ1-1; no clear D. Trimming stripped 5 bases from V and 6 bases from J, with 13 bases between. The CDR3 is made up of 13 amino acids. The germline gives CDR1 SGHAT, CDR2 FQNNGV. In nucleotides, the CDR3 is TGTGCCAGCAGCCCGCACCAGTTCGCTGAAGCTTTCTTT. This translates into CASSPHQFAEAFF.

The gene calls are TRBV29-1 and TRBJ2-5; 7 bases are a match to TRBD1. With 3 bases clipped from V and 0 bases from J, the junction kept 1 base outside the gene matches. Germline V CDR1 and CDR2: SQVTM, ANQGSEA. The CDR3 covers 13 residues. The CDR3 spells CSVDGTDQETQYF. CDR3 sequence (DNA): TGCAGCGTTGATGGGACAGACCAAGAGACCCAGTACTTC.

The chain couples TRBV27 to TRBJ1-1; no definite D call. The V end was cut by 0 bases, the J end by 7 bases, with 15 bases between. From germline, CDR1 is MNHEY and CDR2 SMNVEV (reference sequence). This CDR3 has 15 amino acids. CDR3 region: CASSLSHRGRLEAFF. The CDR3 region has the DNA TGTGCCAGCAGTTTATCTCACCGCGGGCGTCTTGAAGCTTTCTTT.

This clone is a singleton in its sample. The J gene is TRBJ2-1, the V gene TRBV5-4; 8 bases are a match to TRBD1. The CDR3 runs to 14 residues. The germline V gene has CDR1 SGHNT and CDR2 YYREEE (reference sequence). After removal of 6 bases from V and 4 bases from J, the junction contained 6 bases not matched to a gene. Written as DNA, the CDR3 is TGTGCCAGCACAGGGACAGGCAATTACAATGAGCAGTTCTTC. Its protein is CASTGTGNYNEQFF.